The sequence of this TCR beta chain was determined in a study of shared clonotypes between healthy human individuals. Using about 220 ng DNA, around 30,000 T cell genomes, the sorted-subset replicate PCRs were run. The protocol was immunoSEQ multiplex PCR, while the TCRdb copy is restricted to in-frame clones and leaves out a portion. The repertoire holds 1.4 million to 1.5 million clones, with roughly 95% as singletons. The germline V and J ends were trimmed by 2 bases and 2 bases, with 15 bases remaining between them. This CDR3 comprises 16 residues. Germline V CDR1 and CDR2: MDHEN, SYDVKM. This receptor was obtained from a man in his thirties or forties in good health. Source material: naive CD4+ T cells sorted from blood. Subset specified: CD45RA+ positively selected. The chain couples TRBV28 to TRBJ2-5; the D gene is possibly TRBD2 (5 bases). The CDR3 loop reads CASSLEGRSVQETQYF. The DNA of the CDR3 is TGTGCCAGCAGTTTAGAGGGCCGCAGCGTACAAGAGACCCAGTACTTC.